This T cell receptor beta chain is drawn from a study of shared clonotypes between healthy human individuals. Study conclusions and caveats: Naive CD4 clonotypes were shared across a few donors at roughly 5%. Depth was large, yet rarefaction showed that sorted-subset sequencing was incomplete. Among the subsets, naive ones generally showed larger estimated richness than memory ones.

For this clone: Its antigen is currently unknown.

Splitting of CD4+ cells produced CD45RA+ naive and CD45RA-negative memory subsets. Sequenced by immunoSEQ multiplex PCR; TCRdb stores in-frame clones only, minus some. This table has around 700,000 clones, approximately 79% appearing once. This CDR3 comprises 11 residues. Trimming took off 8 bases at V and 7 bases at J, with 9 bases between the two ends. Germline V gene lookup returns CDR1 MNHEY and CDR2 SVGAGI. The V and J genes are TRBV6-5 and TRBJ1-5; D is ambiguous. Input material: memory CD4+ T cells sorted from blood. Documented subset: CD45RA-negative fraction. The receptor was derived from a woman in her thirties in good health. Written as DNA, the CDR3 is TGTGCCAGCTCCTTAAGCCAGCCCCAGCATTTT. It codes for CASSLSQPQHF.